Each of the 19 T cell receptor beta chains below was sequenced from the same sample in a study of control samples from healthy donors and cancer patients. Using immunoSEQ multiplex PCR, the repertoire was profiled, and TCRdb retains in-frame clones only, with some absent. Among about 140,000 clones listed, approximately 90% were seen once. Sequenced input: blood. These receptors were obtained from a woman younger than 45 in good health.

V is TRBV2 and J is TRBJ1-5; the D gene is possibly TRBD1 (5 bases). The CDR3 is made up of 14 amino acids. Germline assignment: CDR1 SNHLY and CDR2 FYNNEI. V dropped 6 bases and J dropped 6 bases, with 15 bases sitting between them. CDR3 DNA: TGTGCCAGCAGCCCTAGGCAGGGTGGTCAGCCCCAGCATTTT. This encodes CASSPRQGGQPQHF.

The chain is built from TRBV3-1 (or the pseudogene TRBV3-2) and TRBJ1-4; D gene uncertain. The germline gives CDR1 LGHDT, CDR2 YNNKEL (reference sequence). The CDR3 spans 16 residues. The germline V and J ends were trimmed by 0 bases and 4 bases, with 12 bases remaining between them. The CDR3 coding sequence is TGTGCCAGCAGCCAAGATTTAGCGGATCTTAATGAAAAACTGTTTTTT. This sequence encodes CASSQDLADLNEKLFF.

The chain employs TRBV6-5 and TRBJ2-7, with 8 bases fitting TRBD1. CDR1 MNHEY and CDR2 SVGAGI come from the germline V gene. After removal of 6 bases from V and 2 bases from J, the junction contained 6 bases not matched to a gene. The CDR3 has 14 residues. The CDR3 region is CASSMRQGPYEQYF. Written as DNA, the CDR3 is TGTGCCAGCAGCATGCGACAGGGGCCCTACGAGCAGTACTTC.

The count of this clone is one. V gene TRBV7-2 combines with J gene TRBJ1-2; D gene ambiguous. The germline CDR1 and CDR2 sequences are SGHTA and FQGNSA. This CDR3 comprises 14 residues. V lost 5 bases and J 8 bases, leaving 18 bases between the germline ends. The DNA of the CDR3 is TGTGCCAGCAGCCTCCTGATGCGGGCCGGAGGCTACACCTTC. As protein: CASSLLMRAGGYTF. The entire variable domain, with the rest obtained from reference TRBV7-2 and TRBJ1-2, is as follows: GAGVSQSPSNKVTEKGKDVELRCDPISGHTALYWYRQSLGQGLEFLIYFQGNSAPDKSGLPSDRFSAERTGGSVSTLTIQRTQQEDSAVYLCASSLLMRAGGYTFGSGTRLTVV.

This chain joins TRBV2 and TRBJ2-7, with a weak D call TRBD2 (5 bases). The CDR3 is 12 residues long. Germline values: CDR1 SNHLY, CDR2 FYNNEI. Trimming took off 8 bases at V and 7 bases at J, with 15 bases between the two ends. The CDR3 nucleotides read TGTGCCAGCCGGTGGGCGGAGGAGGAGCAGTACTTC. This sequence encodes CASRWAEEEQYF.

The V call is TRBV7-8, the J call TRBJ2-7; TRBD2 matches 9 bases. This CDR3 has 15 residues. Germline values: CDR1 SGHVS, CDR2 FQNEAQ. J gave up 6 bases and V 4 bases, and 10 bases lay outside the gene matches. The CDR3 nucleotides are TGTGCCAGCAGCTCGGGGGGCGGGAGGGCTCTCGAGCAGTACTTC. Translating gives CASSSGGGRALEQYF.

This chain connects TRBV3-1 (or the pseudogene TRBV3-2) to TRBJ2-2; D is possibly TRBD2 (6 bases). Looked up from germline, CDR1 is LGHDT and CDR2 is YNNKEL (reference sequence). Trimming cost V 1 base and J 7 bases, with 13 bases left between them. This CDR3 has 15 amino acids. CDR3: CASSQGLVVGGELFF. The DNA of the CDR3 is TGTGCCAGCAGCCAAGGACTAGTAGTGGGCGGGGAGCTGTTTTTT.

This sequence joins TRBV3-1 (or the pseudogene TRBV3-2) and TRBJ1-6, with D maybe TRBD1 (5 bases). Germline V lookup: CDR1 LGHDT, CDR2 YNNKEL (reference sequence). V lost 4 bases and J 7 bases, leaving 11 bases between the germline ends. This CDR3 contains 14 residues. The DNA of the CDR3 is TGTGCCAGCAGCCTACGGGGGGACAATTCACCCCTCCACTTT. This codes for CASSLRGDNSPLHF.

V gene TRBV18 combines with J gene TRBJ2-5; either TRBD1 or TRBD2 may supply D (5 bases each). Looked up from germline, CDR1 is KGHSH and CDR2 is LQKENI. There are 13 residues in the CDR3. V gave up 3 bases and J gave up 4 bases, with 9 bases separating them. CDR3 in DNA: TGTGCCAGCTCACCCGGGGCCAGAGAGACCCAGTACTTC. It yields the protein CASSPGARETQYF.

This sequence joins TRBV5-6 and TRBJ2-3; D gene ambiguous. The CDR3 is made up of 12 amino acids. Germline V lookup: CDR1 SGHDT, CDR2 YYEEEE. Deletions cut 0 bases from V and 7 bases from J, with 6 bases between. DNA for the CDR3: TGTGCCAGCAGCTTGGAGGATCATACGCAGTATTTT. Amino acid sequence: CASSLEDHTQYF.

CDR3: CASTTGQEGDVLTF. The CDR3 DNA sequence: TGTGCCAGTACGACAGGCCAAGAGGGCGACGTCCTGACTTTC. V is TRBV6-5 and J is TRBJ2-6; possibly TRBD1 for D (6 bases). V lost 9 bases, J lost 11 bases, and 20 bases lay in between. CDR1 MNHEY and CDR2 SVGAGI come from the germline V gene. This CDR3 comprises 14 residues.

The chain has TRBV18 and TRBJ1-5, with 10 bases lining up with TRBD1. Germline CDR1 KGHSH, CDR2 LQKENI. This CDR3 has 14 amino acids. Trimming cost V 3 bases and J 5 bases; bases outside gene matches: 1. CDR3 coding DNA: TGTGCCAGCTCACCGGACAGGGGGTATCAGCCCCAGCATTTT. This gives the protein CASSPDRGYQPQHF.

The chain employs TRBV10-2 and TRBJ2-1, with a tentative D call TRBD1 (6 bases). The V gene lost 5 bases and the J gene lost 0 bases, with 11 bases spanning the gap. Germline assignment: CDR1 WSHSY and CDR2 SAAADI. The CDR3 is 15 residues long. CDR3 region: CASSPTGISYNEQFF. The CDR3, as DNA: TGCGCCAGCAGTCCAACAGGGATCTCCTACAATGAGCAGTTCTTC.

The chain couples TRBV2 to TRBJ2-2, with 7 bases lining up with TRBD1. The CDR3 is 14 residues long. Germline CDR1 is SNHLY and CDR2 is FYNNEI. V shed 6 bases and J 5 bases; nucleotides not matched to a gene: 6. The CDR3 coding sequence is TGTGCCAGCAGCTCCTCAGGGGGAACCGGGGAGCTGTTTTTT. The encoded protein is CASSSSGGTGELFF.

The chain carries TRBV11-1 and TRBJ2-5; 11 positions match TRBD2. Germline values: CDR1 SGHAT, CDR2 FQDESV (reference sequence). The CDR3 length is 16 residues. Losses at the gene ends were 5 bases for V and 5 bases for J; bases not matched to a gene: 10. CDR3 residues: CASSPNSGRAGETQYF. The CDR3 region has the DNA TGTGCCAGCAGCCCAAATAGCGGGAGGGCAGGGGAGACCCAGTACTTC.

The rearrangement joins TRBV7-2 to TRBJ2-5, with D perhaps being TRBD1 or TRBD2 (7 bases each). CDR1 and CDR2 from the germline V gene are SGHTA and FQGNSA. This CDR3 comprises 14 residues. The V end lost 5 bases, the J end lost 4 bases, and 14 bases lay between the germline ends. The CDR3 DNA reads TGTGCCAGCAGCCCTGACAGGGAGGGAGAGACCCAGTACTTC. It codes for CASSPDREGETQYF.

V usage is TRBV6-6 and J usage is TRBJ2-3, with a weak D call TRBD2 (6 bases). V lost 3 bases, J lost 6 bases, and 10 bases lay in between. In germline, CDR1 is MNHNY, CDR2 SVGAGI (reference sequence). The length of the CDR3 is 13 residues. The CDR3 sequence: CASSYGGTDTQYF. The CDR3 DNA follows: TGTGCCAGCAGTTATGGGGGGACGGATACGCAGTATTTT.

V and J are TRBV19 and TRBJ2-1; D ambiguous. The CDR3 consists of 15 residues. V lost 2 bases, J lost 2 bases, and 10 bases lay in between. The germline V gene has CDR1 LNHDA and CDR2 SQIVND (reference sequence). The CDR3 region is CASSISTAAYNEQFF. The CDR3 bases are TGTGCCAGTAGTATAAGCACAGCAGCCTACAATGAGCAGTTCTTC.

The chain has TRBV6-5 and TRBJ1-5; a possible D gene is TRBD1 (6 bases). Trimming removed 6 bases at V and 5 bases at J, with 14 bases between. The CDR3 spans 14 residues. From germline, CDR1 is MNHEY and CDR2 SVGAGI. CDR3 sequence (DNA): TGTGCCAGCAGGGGGGCAGGGTGGGATCAGCCCCAGCATTTT. This encodes CASRGAGWDQPQHF.